This TCR beta chain stems from a study of CD8 T cells in Susac syndrome. The T cells that were sequenced for TCR beta were CD8+ and CD4+ cells from blood. The germline CDR1 and CDR2 sequences are SQVTM and ANQGSEA. With 7 bases removed from V and 0 bases from J, the gap between germline ends came to 8 bases. The CDR3 covers 12 residues. It was with random hexamers that 0.5 to 1 ug RNA was reverse transcribed. TCRdb re-derived calls from the immunoSEQ multiplex PCR reads in MiXCR, one entry per CDR3 protein. The sample includes 150,000 to 190,000 distinct CDR3 sequences, about 95% of them seen just once.

The rearrangement joins TRBV29-1 to TRBJ2-3; D is possibly TRBD2 (5 bases). Sequences were obtained from CD4+ T cells from PBMCs. This TCR was recovered from a human donor with Susac syndrome. CDR3 bases: TGCAGCGGATGGACTAGCACAGATACGCAGTATTTT. Residues: CSGWTSTDTQYF.